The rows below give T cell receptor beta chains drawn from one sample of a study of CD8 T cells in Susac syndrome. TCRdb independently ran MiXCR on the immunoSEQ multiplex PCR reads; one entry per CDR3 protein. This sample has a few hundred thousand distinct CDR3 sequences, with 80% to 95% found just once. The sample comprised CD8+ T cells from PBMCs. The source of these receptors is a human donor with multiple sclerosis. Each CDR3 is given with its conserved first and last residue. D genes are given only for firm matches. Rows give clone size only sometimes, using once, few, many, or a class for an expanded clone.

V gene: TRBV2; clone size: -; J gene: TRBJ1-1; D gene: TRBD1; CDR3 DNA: TGTGCCAGCAGTAAAGGGGGCCTGAACACTGAAGCTTTCTTT; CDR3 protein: CASSKGGLNTEAFF
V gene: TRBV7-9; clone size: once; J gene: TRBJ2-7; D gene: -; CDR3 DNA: TGTGCCAGCAGCCCACTAGGAGGGGGGCCTATCTACGAGCAGTACTTC; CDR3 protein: CASSPLGGGPIYEQYF
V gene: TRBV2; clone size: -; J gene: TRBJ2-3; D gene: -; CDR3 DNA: TGTGCCAGCTTGTGGGGTAAAGGGTACGGCCTTAGCACAGATACGCAGTATTTT; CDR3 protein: CASLWGKGYGLSTDTQYF
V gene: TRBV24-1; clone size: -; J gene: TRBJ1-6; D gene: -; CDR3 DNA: TGTGCCACCAGTGGGCAAGGAGAGGATTCACCCCTCCACTTT; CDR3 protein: CATSGQGEDSPLHF
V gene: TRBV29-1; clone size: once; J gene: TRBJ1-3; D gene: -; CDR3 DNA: TGCAGCGTTGAAGGACAAGCAAACTCTGGAAACACCATATATTTT; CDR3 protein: CSVEGQANSGNTIYF
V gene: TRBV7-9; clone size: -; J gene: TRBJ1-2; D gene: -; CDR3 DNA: TGTGCCAGCAGCTCCCCAGAAGGGAACTATGGCTACACCTTC; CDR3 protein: CASSSPEGNYGYTF
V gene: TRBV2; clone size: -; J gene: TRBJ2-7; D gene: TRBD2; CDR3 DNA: TGTGCCAGCAGAGCTAGCGGGGGGTCCTACGAGCAGTACTTC; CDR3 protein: CASRASGGSYEQYF
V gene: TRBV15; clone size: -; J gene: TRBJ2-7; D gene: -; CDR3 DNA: TGTGCCACCAGCAGAAAACCAGGTTACGAGCAGTACTTC; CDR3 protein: CATSRKPGYEQYF
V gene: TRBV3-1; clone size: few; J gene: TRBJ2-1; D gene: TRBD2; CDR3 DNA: TGTGCCAGCAGCCCCGGGACTAGCGGATACAATGAGCAGTTCTTC; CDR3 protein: CASSPGTSGYNEQFF
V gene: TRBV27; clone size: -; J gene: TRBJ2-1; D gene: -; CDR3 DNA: TGTGCCAGCGGGCTCGGGCAGTTCTTC; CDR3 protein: CASGLGQFF
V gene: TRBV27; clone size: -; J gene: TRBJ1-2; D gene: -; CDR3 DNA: TGTGCCAGCAGGGCGGGGGCTGTAGGCTACACCTTC; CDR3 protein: CASRAGAVGYTF
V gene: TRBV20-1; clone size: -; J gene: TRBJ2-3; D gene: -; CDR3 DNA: TGCAGTGCCGTCCCAACCGGGACTCCCCAGTATTTT; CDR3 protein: CSAVPTGTPQYF
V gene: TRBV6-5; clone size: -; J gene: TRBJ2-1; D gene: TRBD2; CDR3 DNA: TGTGCCAGCAGTTACTCGCCAGAACTAGCGGGGGACCACTCCTACAATGAGCAGTTCTTC; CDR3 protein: CASSYSPELAGDHSYNEQFF
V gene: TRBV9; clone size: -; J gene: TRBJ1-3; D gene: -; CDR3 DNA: TGTGCCAGCAGCGAAGGTTGGCCGGGACTCTCTGGAAACACCATATATTTT; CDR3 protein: CASSEGWPGLSGNTIYF
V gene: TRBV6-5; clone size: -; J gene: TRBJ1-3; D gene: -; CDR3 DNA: TGTGCCAGCAGCCAGAGGGACGGAAGAAACACCATATATTTT; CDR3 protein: CASSQRDGRNTIYF
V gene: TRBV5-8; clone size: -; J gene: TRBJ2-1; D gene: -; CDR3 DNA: TGTGCCAGCAGCTTCAGGAGTGTCAATGAGCAGTTCTTC; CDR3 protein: CASSFRSVNEQFF